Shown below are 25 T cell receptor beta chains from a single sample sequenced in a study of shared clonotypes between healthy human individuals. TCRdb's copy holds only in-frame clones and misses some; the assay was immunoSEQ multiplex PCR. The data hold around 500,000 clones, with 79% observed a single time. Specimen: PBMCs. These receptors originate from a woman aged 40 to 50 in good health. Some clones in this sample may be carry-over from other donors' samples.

DNA of the CDR3: TGCGCCAGCAGCTTGGACAGCGCCTACACTGAAGCTTTCTTT. The encoded protein is CASSLDSAYTEAFF. This chain joins TRBV5-1 and TRBJ1-1; D is uncertain. The length of the CDR3 is 14 residues. V lost 0 bases to trimming and J lost 3 bases, with 9 bases between them. Germline-derived CDR1 and CDR2 are SGHRS and YFSETQ. Complete variable domain (other parts from reference TRBV5-1 and TRBJ1-1): KAGVTQTPRYLIKTRGQQVTLSCSPISGHRSVSWYQQTPGQGLQFLFEYFSETQRNKGNFPGRFSGRQFSNSRSEMNVSTLELGDSALYLCASSLDSAYTEAFFGQGTRLTVV.

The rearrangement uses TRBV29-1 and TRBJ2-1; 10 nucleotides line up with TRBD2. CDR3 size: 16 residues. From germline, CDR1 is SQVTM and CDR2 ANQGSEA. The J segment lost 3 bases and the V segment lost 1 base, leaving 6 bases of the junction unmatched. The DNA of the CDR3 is TGCAGCGTTGAAGTGCTAGCGGGAGAAGGCTACAATGAGCAGTTCTTC. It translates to CSVEVLAGEGYNEQFF.

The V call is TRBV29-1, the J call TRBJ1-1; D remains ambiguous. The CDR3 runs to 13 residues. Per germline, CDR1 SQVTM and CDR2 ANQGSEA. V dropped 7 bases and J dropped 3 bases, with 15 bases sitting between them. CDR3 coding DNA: TGCAGCGCCGCCGGGAGACTGGACACTGAAGCTTTCTTT. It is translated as CSAAGRLDTEAFF.

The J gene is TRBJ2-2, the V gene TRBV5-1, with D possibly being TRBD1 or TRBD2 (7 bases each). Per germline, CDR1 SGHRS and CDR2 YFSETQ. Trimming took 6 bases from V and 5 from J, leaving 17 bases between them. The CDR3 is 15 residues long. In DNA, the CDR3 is TGCGCCAGCACCCAAGCAGGGGGAGGGACCGGGGAGCTGTTTTTT. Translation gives CASTQAGGGTGELFF.

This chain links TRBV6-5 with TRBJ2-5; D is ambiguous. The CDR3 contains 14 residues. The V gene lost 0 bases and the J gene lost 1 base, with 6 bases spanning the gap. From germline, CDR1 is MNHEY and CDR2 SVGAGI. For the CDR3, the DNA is TGTGCCAGCAGTTACTCGAGGTCCCAAGAGACCCAGTACTTC. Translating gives CASSYSRSQETQYF.

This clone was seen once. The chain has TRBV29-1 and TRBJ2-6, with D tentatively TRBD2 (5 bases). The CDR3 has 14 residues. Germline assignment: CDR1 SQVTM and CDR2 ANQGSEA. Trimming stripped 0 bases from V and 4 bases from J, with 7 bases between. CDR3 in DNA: TGCAGCGTTGAAGAAGCGGCCGGGGCCAACGTCCTGACTTTC. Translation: CSVEEAAGANVLTF.

CDR3 sequence reads: CAGTSGSDTQYF. CDR3 nucleotide sequence: TGTGCCGGAACTAGCGGCTCCGATACGCAGTATTTT. V is TRBV30 and J is TRBJ2-3; 8 bases are shared with TRBD2. The CDR3 has 12 amino acids. Germline lookup yields CDR1 GTSNPN and CDR2 SVGIG (reference sequence). V gave up 8 bases and J gave up 6 bases; unmatched junction bases: 7.

CDR3 in amino acids: CASSFGGQGTNQPQHF. The CDR3, as DNA: TGTGCCAGCAGCTTTGGGGGACAGGGTACCAATCAGCCCCAGCATTTT. V is TRBV5-4 and J is TRBJ1-5; TRBD1 matches at 9 bases. With 2 bases clipped from V and 3 bases from J, the junction kept 6 bases outside the gene matches. CDR1 is SGHNT, CDR2 YYREEE, per germline (reference sequence). This CDR3 region has 16 residues.

The CDR3 loop reads CASSLRLAGRREETQYF. The CDR3 DNA reads TGTGCCAGCAGCTTGAGACTAGCGGGACGGCGGGAAGAGACCCAGTACTTC. The rearrangement joins TRBV5-6 to TRBJ2-5, with TRBD2 matching over 11 bases. V was pared by 1 base and J by 3 bases, with 8 bases of the junction left unmatched. Germline loops: CDR1 SGHDT, CDR2 YYEEEE. CDR3 length equals 17 residues.

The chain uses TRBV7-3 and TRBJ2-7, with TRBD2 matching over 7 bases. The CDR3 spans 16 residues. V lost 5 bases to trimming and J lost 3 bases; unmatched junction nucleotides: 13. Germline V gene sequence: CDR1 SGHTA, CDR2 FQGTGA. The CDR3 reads CASSLRAGVGLYEQYF. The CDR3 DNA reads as TGTGCCAGCAGCCTAAGGGCGGGAGTCGGCCTCTACGAGCAGTACTTC.

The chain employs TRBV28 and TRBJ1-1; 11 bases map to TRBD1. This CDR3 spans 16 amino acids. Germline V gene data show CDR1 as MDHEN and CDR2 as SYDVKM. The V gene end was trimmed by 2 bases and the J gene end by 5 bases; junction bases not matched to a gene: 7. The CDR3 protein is CASSLPRTGGWTEAFF. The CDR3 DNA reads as TGTGCCAGCAGTTTACCCCGGACAGGGGGCTGGACTGAAGCTTTCTTT. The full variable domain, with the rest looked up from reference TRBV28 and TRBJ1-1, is DVKVTQSSRYLVKRTGEKVFLECVQDMDHENMFWYRQDPGLGLRLIYFSYDVKMKEKGDIPEGYSVSREKKERFSLILESASTNQTSMYLCASSLPRTGGWTEAFFGQGTRLTVV.

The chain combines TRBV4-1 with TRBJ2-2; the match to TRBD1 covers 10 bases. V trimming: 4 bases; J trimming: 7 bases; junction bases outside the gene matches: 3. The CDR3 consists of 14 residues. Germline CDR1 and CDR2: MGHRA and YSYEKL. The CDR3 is CASSLGTGVGELFF. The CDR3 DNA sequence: TGCGCCAGCAGCCTAGGGACAGGGGTCGGGGAGCTGTTTTTT.

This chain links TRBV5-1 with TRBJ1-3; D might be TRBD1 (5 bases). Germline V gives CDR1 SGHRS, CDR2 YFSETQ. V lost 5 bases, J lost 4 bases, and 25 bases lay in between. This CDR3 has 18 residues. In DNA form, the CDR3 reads TGCGCCAGCAGGTACCTAATCCAACCTGGGGCAAAAGGAAACACCATATATTTT. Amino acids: CASRYLIQPGAKGNTIYF.

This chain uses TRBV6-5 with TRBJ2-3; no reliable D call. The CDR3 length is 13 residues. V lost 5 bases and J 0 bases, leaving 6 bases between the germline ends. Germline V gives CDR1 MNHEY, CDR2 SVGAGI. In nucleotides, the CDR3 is TGTGCCAGCAGTACCCCTAGCACAGATACGCAGTATTTT. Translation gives CASSTPSTDTQYF.

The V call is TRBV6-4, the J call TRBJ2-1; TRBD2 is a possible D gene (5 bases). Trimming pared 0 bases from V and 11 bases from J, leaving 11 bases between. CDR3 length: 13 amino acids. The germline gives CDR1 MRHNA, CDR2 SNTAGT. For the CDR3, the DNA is TGTGCCAGCAGTGACTCGAGACTAACAAAGCAGTTCTTC. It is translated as CASSDSRLTKQFF.

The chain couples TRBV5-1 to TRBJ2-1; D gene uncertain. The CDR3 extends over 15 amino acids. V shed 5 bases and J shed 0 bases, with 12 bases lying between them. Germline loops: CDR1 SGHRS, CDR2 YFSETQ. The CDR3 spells CASRADSSSYNEQFF. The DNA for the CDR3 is TGCGCCAGCAGAGCCGATTCGAGCTCCTACAATGAGCAGTTCTTC.

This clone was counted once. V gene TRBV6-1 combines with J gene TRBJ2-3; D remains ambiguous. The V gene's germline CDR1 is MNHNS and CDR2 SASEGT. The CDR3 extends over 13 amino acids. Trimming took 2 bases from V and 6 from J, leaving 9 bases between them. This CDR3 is CASSETRPDTQYF. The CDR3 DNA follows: TGTGCCAGCAGTGAAACCAGACCCGATACGCAGTATTTT.

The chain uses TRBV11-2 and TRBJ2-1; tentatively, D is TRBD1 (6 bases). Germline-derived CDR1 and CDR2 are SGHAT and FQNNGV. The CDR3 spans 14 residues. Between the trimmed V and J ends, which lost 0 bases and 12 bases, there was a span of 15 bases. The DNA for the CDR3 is TGTGCCAGCAGCTTAGATATCACGACAGGCGCGCAGTTCTTC. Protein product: CASSLDITTGAQFF.

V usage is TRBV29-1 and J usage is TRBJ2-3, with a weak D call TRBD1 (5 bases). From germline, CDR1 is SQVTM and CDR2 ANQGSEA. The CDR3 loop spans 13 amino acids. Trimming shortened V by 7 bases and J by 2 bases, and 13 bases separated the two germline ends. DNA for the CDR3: TGCAGCGCACAGGACACCCACACAGATACGCAGTATTTT. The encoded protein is CSAQDTHTDTQYF.

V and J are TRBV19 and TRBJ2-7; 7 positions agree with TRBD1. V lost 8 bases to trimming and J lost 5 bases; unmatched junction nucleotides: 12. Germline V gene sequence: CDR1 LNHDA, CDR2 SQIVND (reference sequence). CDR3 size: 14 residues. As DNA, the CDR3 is TGTGCCAGTTCGGTAACAGGGGATTTCAACGAGCAGTACTTC. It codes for CASSVTGDFNEQYF.

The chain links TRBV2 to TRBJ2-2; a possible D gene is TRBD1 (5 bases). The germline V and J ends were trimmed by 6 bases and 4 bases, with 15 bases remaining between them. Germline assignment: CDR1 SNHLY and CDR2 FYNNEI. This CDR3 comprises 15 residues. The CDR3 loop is CASRIQEILTGELFF. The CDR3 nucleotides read TGTGCCAGCAGAATACAGGAAATACTCACCGGGGAGCTGTTTTTT.

The CDR3 here is CASSVGLGTDTQYF. The CDR3 DNA follows: TGTGCCAGCAGCGTAGGTTTAGGCACAGATACGCAGTATTTT. This chain connects TRBV9 to TRBJ2-3; D not resolved. V lost 0 bases, J lost 1 base, and 6 bases lay in between. The germline V gene has CDR1 SGDLS and CDR2 YYNGEE. The CDR3 length is 14 residues.

CDR3: CASSPHGQGALNEQYF. The CDR3 DNA is TGTGCCAGCAGCCCCCACGGACAGGGGGCGCTTAACGAGCAGTACTTC. This sequence joins TRBV5-4 and TRBJ2-7, with 11 bases that match TRBD1. The CDR3 length is 16 residues. J lost 5 bases, V lost 4 bases, and 11 bases had no gene match. The germline gives CDR1 SGHNT, CDR2 YYREEE (reference sequence).

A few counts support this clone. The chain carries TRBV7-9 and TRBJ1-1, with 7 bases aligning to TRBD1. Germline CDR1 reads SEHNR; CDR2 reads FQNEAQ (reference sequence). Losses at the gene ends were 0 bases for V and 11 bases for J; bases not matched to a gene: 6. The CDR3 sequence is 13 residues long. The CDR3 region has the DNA TGTGCCAGCAGCTTAGCGGAGGGGGCGCGGGCTTTCTTT. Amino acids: CASSLAEGARAFF. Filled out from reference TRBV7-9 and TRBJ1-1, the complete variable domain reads DTGVSQNPRHKITKRGQNVTFRCDPISEHNRLYWYRQTLGQGPEFLTYFQNEAQLEKSRLLSDRFSAERPKGSFSTLEIQRTEQGDSAMYLCASSLAEGARAFFGQGTRLTVV.

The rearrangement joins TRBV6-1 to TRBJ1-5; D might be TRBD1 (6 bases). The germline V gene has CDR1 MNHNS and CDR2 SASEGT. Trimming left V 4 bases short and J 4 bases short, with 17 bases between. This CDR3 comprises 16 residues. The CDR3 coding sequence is TGTGCCAGCAGTGGCCGCGGGGGGGGGCCTAATCAGCCCCAGCATTTT. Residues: CASSGRGGGPNQPQHF.